The clone carrying this T cell receptor (beta chain) was seen a single time. This sample stems from a study of CD8 T cells in Susac syndrome. Random hexamers served to reverse transcribe roughly 0.45 to 1 ug RNA. TCRdb passed the immunoSEQ multiplex PCR reads through MiXCR, listing each CDR3 protein once. Of fewer than 200,000 distinct CDR3 sequences in the sample, about 95% were seen once. The CDR3 runs 15 residues. Germline assignment: CDR1 LGHDT and CDR2 YNNKEL (reference sequence). V was cut by 6 bases and J by 3 bases, with 18 bases left in between. The receptor comes from a human donor in good health. The V gene is TRBV3-1, the J gene TRBJ2-7; D possibly corresponds to TRBD1 (5 bases). Specimen: CD4+ T cells from PBMCs. The CDR3 here is CASSPRQGNIYEQYF. In DNA form, the CDR3 reads TGTGCCAGCAGTCCTAGGCAGGGAAACATCTACGAGCAGTACTTC.